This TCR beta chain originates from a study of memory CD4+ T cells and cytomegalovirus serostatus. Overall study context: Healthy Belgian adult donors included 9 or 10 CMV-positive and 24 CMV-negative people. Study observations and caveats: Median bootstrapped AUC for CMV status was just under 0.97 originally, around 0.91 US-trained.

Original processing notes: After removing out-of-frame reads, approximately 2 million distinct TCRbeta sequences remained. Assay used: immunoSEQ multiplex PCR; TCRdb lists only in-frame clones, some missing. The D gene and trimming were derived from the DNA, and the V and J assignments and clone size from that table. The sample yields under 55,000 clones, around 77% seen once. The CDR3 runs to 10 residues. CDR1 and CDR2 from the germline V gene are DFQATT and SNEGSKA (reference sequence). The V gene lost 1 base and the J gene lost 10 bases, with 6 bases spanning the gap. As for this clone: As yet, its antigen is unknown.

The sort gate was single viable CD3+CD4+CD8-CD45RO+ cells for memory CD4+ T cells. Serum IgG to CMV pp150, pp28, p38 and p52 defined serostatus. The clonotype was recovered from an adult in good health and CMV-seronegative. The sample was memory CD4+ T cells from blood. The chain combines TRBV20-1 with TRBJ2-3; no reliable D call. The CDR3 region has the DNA TGCAGTGCTAGAGCCCAATCGCAGTATTTT. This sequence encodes CSARAQSQYF.